This paragraph covers one TCR beta chain sequence. Its matching antigen is unknown. The source of the sample is a study of CD4+ T cells in melanoma. The CDR3 contains 13 residues. V was trimmed by 4 bases and J by 7 bases, leaving 12 bases between them. Looked up from germline, CDR1 is SGHDT and CDR2 is YYEEEE. Clones were sequenced by immunoSEQ multiplex PCR, and TCRdb holds only the in-frame ones, with some missing. The sample contains about 110,000 clones, roughly 90% of which appear only once. General study findings and limits: CD8+ T cell, macrophage and B cell function reportedly correlated with neoantigen-specific CD4+ T cells. Reportedly, melanoma neoantigen-specific CD4+ T cells showed varied differentiation states.

The sequence was obtained from a human donor with melanoma. This chain uses TRBV5-6 with TRBJ1-5, with D maybe TRBD1 (5 bases). Source material: peripheral blood. For the CDR3, the DNA is TGTGCCAGCAGCCCAGGCCGGGACCAGCCCCAGCATTTT. Translation: CASSPGRDQPQHF.